Presented here are 2 T cell receptor beta chains from one specimen sequenced in a study of cytomegalovirus exposure and HLA in healthy donors. Primers included in the PCR were 60 Vbeta and 13 Jbeta primers. Produced via immunoSEQ multiplex PCR; TCRdb's table is partial and in-frame only. The sample lists over 30,000 clones; about 67% were seen once. Source material: PBMCs. These receptors were obtained from a man in his forties in good health and CMV-seropositive.

The chain uses TRBV19 and TRBJ2-1; 9 nucleotides align to TRBD1. The length of the CDR3 is 17 residues. Trimming at V came to 3 bases and at J to 10 bases, leaving 16 bases not matched to a gene. Germline CDR1 and CDR2: LNHDA and SQIVND (reference sequence). The CDR3 DNA reads as TGTGCCAGTAGTATTGGCCCAGGTTTGGGACAGGGTGTGGAGCAGTTCTTC. Protein product: CASSIGPGLGQGVEQFF.

The V call is TRBV28, the J call TRBJ1-3; D not certain. The CDR3 contains 11 residues. The V gene's germline CDR1 is MDHEN and CDR2 SYDVKM. V lost 7 bases and J 6 bases, leaving 7 bases between the germline ends. Here the CDR3 DNA reads TGTGCCAGCAATGAAGCAAACACCATATATTTT. It yields the protein CASNEANTIYF. Full variable domain (remainder filled in from reference TRBV28 and TRBJ1-3): DVKVTQSSRYLVKRTGEKVFLECVQDMDHENMFWYRQDPGLGLRLIYFSYDVKMKEKGDIPEGYSVSREKKERFSLILESASTNQTSMYLCASNEANTIYFGEGSWLTVV.